This T cell receptor (beta chain) was recovered during a study of blood T cell repertoires in COVID-19. On the study more broadly: From T cells, B-cell-depleted T cells, or PBMCs came the material, which was cDNA or gDNA.

Germline V gene data show CDR1 as MGHRA and CDR2 as YSYEKL. The germline V and J ends were trimmed by 3 bases and 6 bases, with 5 bases remaining between them. The CDR3 consists of 11 residues. Method: immunoSEQ multiplex PCR; TCRdb's copy keeps in-frame clones and lacks some. The table shows 200,000 to 250,000 clones, with about 83% occurring only once. The V gene is TRBV4-1, the J gene TRBJ1-1; D is undetermined. The TCR was taken from an elderly man with acute or convalescent COVID-19. Sequenced material: peripheral blood. Here the CDR3 reads CASSHSSEAFF. The DNA for the CDR3 is TGCGCCAGCAGCCACTCGTCTGAAGCTTTCTTT.